Shown below are 22 T cell receptor beta chains from a single sample sequenced in a study of shared clonotypes between healthy human individuals. Naive CD8 cells were CD45RO-negative, positively selected for CCR7, excluding terminally differentiated effector memory CD45RA+ cells. Sequenced by immunoSEQ multiplex PCR; TCRdb stores in-frame clones only, minus some. The sample holds about 2.2 million clones, over 85% seen once. The sequenced sample consisted of naive CD8+ T cells from PBMCs. All receptors come from a man aged 18 to 30 in good health. Some clones in this sample may be carry-over from other donors' samples.

This clone was seen more than once but under ten times. The chain joins TRBV6-6 to TRBJ2-1; no clear D. This CDR3 is built from 13 residues. Per the germline V gene, CDR1 is MNHNY and CDR2 is SVGAGI (reference sequence). Trimming shortened V by 0 bases and J by 8 bases, and 8 bases separated the two germline ends. CDR3 region: CASSYSKRYEQFF. The DNA of the CDR3 is TGTGCCAGCAGTTACTCAAAGAGATATGAGCAGTTCTTC.

The CDR3 DNA follows: TGTGCCAGCAGCTCCAGGACCTCGGGGATCTATGGCTACACCTTC. Translation gives CASSSRTSGIYGYTF. The rearrangement joins TRBV5-8 to TRBJ1-2; D uncertain. The germline V and J ends were trimmed by 3 bases and 4 bases, with 16 bases remaining between them. The length of the CDR3 is 15 residues. CDR1 is SGHTS, CDR2 YDEGEE, per germline.

The J gene is TRBJ1-5, the V gene TRBV19, with a tentative D call TRBD1 (6 bases). The CDR3 is 17 amino acids. The germline V and J ends were trimmed by 3 bases and 0 bases, with 15 bases remaining between them. The germline V gene has CDR1 LNHDA and CDR2 SQIVND (reference sequence). The CDR3 loop reads CASSIIGGGYSNQPQHF. CDR3 bases: TGTGCCAGTAGTATCATTGGGGGGGGCTATAGCAATCAGCCCCAGCATTTT.

The chain employs TRBV6-1 and TRBJ2-3; D uncertain. Germline assignment: CDR1 MNHNS and CDR2 SASEGT. CDR3 size: 14 residues. The V end was cut by 4 bases, the J end by 1 base, with 9 bases between. The CDR3 spells CASSGQRRTDTQYF. The CDR3 DNA reads TGTGCCAGCAGTGGGCAGAGACGCACAGATACGCAGTATTTT.

Concerning this clone: Different DNA sequences within this sample yield the same CDR3. The rearrangement links TRBV27 to TRBJ1-2; perhaps TRBD1 as D (5 bases). The CDR3 runs 13 residues. Germline CDR1 MNHEY, CDR2 SMNVEV (reference sequence). V was shortened by 5 bases and J by 3 bases, with 10 bases between the two germline ends. The CDR3 DNA reads TGTGCCAGCAGTCCATCAGGGTACTATGGCTACACCTTC. This codes for CASSPSGYYGYTF.

CDR3 sequence (DNA): TGTGCCAGCAGCGCCCGACTAGCGGGAGGCACCTACAATGAGCAGTTCTTC. This translates into CASSARLAGGTYNEQFF. The chain has TRBV7-3 and TRBJ2-1; TRBD2 matches at 13 bases. Germline CDR1 is SGHTA and CDR2 is FQGTGA. This CDR3 is built from 17 residues. The trim removed 5 bases at V and 2 bases at J, leaving 6 bases unmatched.

This chain links TRBV27 with TRBJ2-5; D is perhaps TRBD1 or TRBD2 (6 bases each). The CDR3 totals 14 residues. Trimming left V 4 bases short and J 5 bases short, with 14 bases between. Germline values: CDR1 MNHEY, CDR2 SMNVEV (reference sequence). The CDR3 nucleotides read TGTGCCAGCAGTTCAGAGGGGGGTGGGGAGACCCAGTACTTC. The encoded protein is CASSSEGGGETQYF.

This rearrangement joins TRBV5-4 to TRBJ1-2, with TRBD1 identical over 8 bases. V dropped 6 bases and J dropped 4; count of bases not matched to a gene: 11. This CDR3 spans 15 amino acids. The V gene's germline CDR1 is SGHNT and CDR2 YYREEE (reference sequence). CDR3: CASIRQGNTGYGYTF. The CDR3 DNA reads TGTGCCAGCATCAGACAGGGGAACACGGGCTATGGCTACACCTTC.

This chain joins TRBV10-3 and TRBJ2-1; no definite D call. Trimming removed 11 bases at V and 4 bases at J, with 15 bases between. From germline, CDR1 is ENHRY and CDR2 SYGVKD. The CDR3 runs 13 residues. Here the CDR3 reads CAVTADSYNEQFF. The CDR3 DNA is TGTGCCGTCACGGCGGATTCTTACAATGAGCAGTTCTTC.

This clone turned up a few times. The V gene is TRBV7-9, the J gene TRBJ1-1; D remains unclear. The CDR3 length is 11 residues. V lost 6 bases and J lost 5, with 7 bases in between. CDR1 SEHNR and CDR2 FQNEAQ come from the germline V gene (reference sequence). DNA for the CDR3: TGTGCCAGCAGAATGGGGACTGAAGCTTTCTTT. Amino acid sequence: CASRMGTEAFF.

V usage is TRBV7-9 and J usage is TRBJ2-7, with 9 nucleotides matching TRBD2. Per the germline V gene, CDR1 is SEHNR and CDR2 is FQNEAQ (reference sequence). The CDR3 is made up of 15 amino acids. Trimming at V came to 5 bases and at J to 2 bases, leaving 7 bases not matched to a gene. For the CDR3, the DNA is TGTGCCAGCAGCATAGGACTAGCGACCACCTACGAGCAGTACTTC. Encoded protein: CASSIGLATTYEQYF.

The chain links TRBV27 to TRBJ2-7; D tentatively fits TRBD1 or TRBD2 (5 bases each). This CDR3 contains 16 residues. Trimming took off 3 bases at V and 2 bases at J, with 17 bases between the two ends. The germline CDR1 and CDR2 sequences are MNHEY and SMNVEV (reference sequence). The chain's CDR3 is CASSFVGAHKPYEQYF. The CDR3 DNA sequence: TGTGCCAGCAGTTTCGTCGGGGCACATAAGCCCTACGAGCAGTACTTC.

The CDR3 sequence is CASSGLKGYNEQFF. For the CDR3, the DNA is TGTGCCAGCAGTGGACTTAAAGGGTACAATGAGCAGTTCTTC. This sequence joins TRBV2 and TRBJ2-1; no clear D. CDR1 and CDR2 (germline): SNHLY, FYNNEI. The CDR3 has 14 amino acids. V dropped 4 bases and J dropped 4 bases, with 11 bases sitting between them. Together with reference TRBV2 and TRBJ2-1, the CDR3 gives the full variable domain: EPEVTQTPSHQVTQMGQEVILRCVPISNHLYFYWYRQILGQKVEFLVSFYNNEISEKSEIFDDQFSVERPDGSNFTLKIRSTKLEDSAMYFCASSGLKGYNEQFFGPGTRLTVL.

This sequence joins TRBV5-6 and TRBJ2-3; TRBD2 agrees at 7 bases. The CDR3 is 15 amino acids. Germline CDR1 reads SGHDT; CDR2 reads YYEEEE. V shed 4 bases, J shed 6 bases, and the junction held 11 bases outside the gene matches. CDR3 in DNA: TGTGCCAGCAGCCCCGGACTAGTGCTAGGGGATACGCAGTATTTT. Translation: CASSPGLVLGDTQYF.

This clone has a single count. The V gene is TRBV6-6, the J gene TRBJ2-7; 7 nucleotides line up with TRBD1. J lost 3 bases, V lost 6 bases, and 5 bases had no gene match. The CDR3 runs to 13 residues. The germline gives CDR1 MNHNY, CDR2 SVGAGI (reference sequence). CDR3 sequence reads: CASRGQVHYEQYF. The CDR3 DNA follows: TGTGCCAGCAGAGGACAGGTGCACTACGAGCAGTACTTC.

This chain connects TRBV9 to TRBJ2-7, with D perhaps matching TRBD1 (5 bases). The length of the CDR3 is 14 residues. The germline V gene has CDR1 SGDLS and CDR2 YYNGEE. The germline V and J ends were trimmed by 0 bases and 6 bases, with 13 bases remaining between them. Here the CDR3 reads CASSVAGSLTEQYF. The CDR3 region has the DNA TGTGCCAGCAGCGTAGCAGGGTCCCTAACCGAGCAGTACTTC.

This chain connects TRBV28 to TRBJ2-7, with TRBD2 identical over 14 bases. V gave up 5 bases and J gave up 4 bases; unmatched junction bases: 13. The CDR3 covers 18 residues. Germline assignment: CDR1 MDHEN and CDR2 SYDVKM. CDR3 protein: CASSPFGSGTSGSYEQYF. The DNA for the CDR3 is TGTGCCAGCAGTCCATTTGGATCGGGGACTAGCGGGAGTTACGAGCAGTACTTC. Full variable domain (outside the CDR3, taken from reference TRBV28 and TRBJ2-7): DVKVTQSSRYLVKRTGEKVFLECVQDMDHENMFWYRQDPGLGLRLIYFSYDVKMKEKGDIPEGYSVSREKKERFSLILESASTNQTSMYLCASSPFGSGTSGSYEQYFGPGTRLTVT.

The chain links TRBV27 to TRBJ2-3; TRBD1 aligns across 7 bases. V shed 4 bases and J 4 bases; nucleotides not matched to a gene: 14. The CDR3 has 17 residues. From germline, CDR1 is MNHEY and CDR2 SMNVEV (reference sequence). This CDR3 is CASSYTGQPYRPDTQYF. For the CDR3, the DNA is TGTGCCAGCAGTTATACGGGACAGCCTTACAGGCCAGATACGCAGTATTTT.

CDR3 nucleotides: TGTGCCACCAGCAGACCCGGTCGCGGTGAAAAACTGTTTTTT. This sequence encodes CATSRPGRGEKLFF. The chain joins TRBV15 to TRBJ1-4, with D unclear. The CDR3 consists of 14 residues. CDR1 is LNHNV and CDR2 is YYDKDF in the germline V gene (reference sequence). V lost 2 bases to trimming and J lost 7 bases, with 11 bases between them.

The V and J genes are TRBV4-1 and TRBJ2-7; 12 nucleotides agree with TRBD2. V lost 4 bases to trimming and J lost 3 bases; unmatched junction nucleotides: 13. Looked up from germline, CDR1 is MGHRA and CDR2 is YSYEKL. The CDR3 covers 18 residues. Here the CDR3 reads CASSRALAGGPVSYEQYF. CDR3 bases: TGCGCCAGCAGCCGAGCGCTAGCGGGAGGGCCCGTCAGCTACGAGCAGTACTTC.

The chain is built from TRBV10-3 and TRBJ2-1, with TRBD2 matching 12 bases. The CDR3 has 18 amino acids. Losses at the gene ends were 4 bases for V and 8 bases for J; bases not matched to a gene: 15. Germline V gene sequence: CDR1 ENHRY, CDR2 SYGVKD. For the CDR3, the DNA is TGTGCCATCAGTGGGCTAGCGGGAGGGCCGACTGTTATCTATGAGCAGTTCTTC. It encodes CAISGLAGGPTVIYEQFF.

This rearrangement joins TRBV5-5 to TRBJ1-1; no definite D call. V lost 2 bases and J lost 1, with 21 bases in between. Germline assignment: CDR1 SGHKS and CDR2 YYEKEE (reference sequence). The CDR3 sequence is 18 residues long. CDR3 region: CASSFSPPRTVGNTEAFF. CDR3 nucleotide sequence: TGTGCCAGCAGCTTTAGCCCCCCTCGGACGGTTGGGAACACTGAAGCTTTCTTT.